This is a list of T cell receptor beta chains from one sample in a study of T cell clones after liver transplantation. Produced via immunoSEQ multiplex PCR; TCRdb's table is partial and in-frame only. The sample holds around 110,000 clones; about nine tenths are singletons and the top ten take 0.75% to 0.85%. The sample in question was CD4+ T cells from blood, obtained 12 months after liver transplant. The receptor source for this set is a human patient who received a liver transplant. A subset of T cells may come from the graft donor. Both conserved end residues are part of each CDR3. The D gene is left open where the match is weak. Size values are once, few and many counts, or a class for expanded clones, and some rows have none.

TRBV30,NA,TRBJ2-3,NA,TGTGCCTGGAGTCTTGAGGGCCCCGCGGCGCAGTATTTT,CAWSLEGPAAQYF
TRBV27,NA,TRBJ2-1,TRBD2,TGTGCCAGCAGTTCGGCTAGCGGGCATTACAATGAGCAGTTCTTC,CASSSASGHYNEQFF
TRBV18,NA,TRBJ2-2,NA,TGTGCCAGCTCACCAACGAGGGCCGGATCGAACACCGGGGAGCTGTTTTTT,CASSPTRAGSNTGELFF
TRBV2,NA,TRBJ2-1,NA,TGTGCCAGCAGTTCAACACGAGGCTCCTACAATGAGCAGTTCTTC,CASSSTRGSYNEQFF
TRBV4-3,NA,TRBJ2-7,NA,TGCGCCAGCAGCCAAAACCCCGGGAGTTTGGGCGACGAGCAGTACTTC,CASSQNPGSLGDEQYF
TRBV7-2,NA,TRBJ1-2,NA,TGTGCCAGCAGCTTAGCGGGGCAGAACTATGGCTACACCTTC,CASSLAGQNYGYTF
TRBV20-1,once,TRBJ1-1,NA,TGCAGTGCCGATAGACAGGACGGGACTTTCTTT,CSADRQDGTFF
TRBV4-3,NA,TRBJ2-6,TRBD2,TGCGCCAGCAGCCAAGGGCTAGCGGGAGGGGCCGGGGCCAACGTCCTGACTTTC,CASSQGLAGGAGANVLTF
TRBV4-3,NA,TRBJ2-1,TRBD1,TGCGCCAGCAGCCTAGAGGACAGGGGAAGCAATGAGCAGTTCTTC,CASSLEDRGSNEQFF
TRBV4-3,NA,TRBJ2-3,NA,TGCGCCAGCAGCCAAGATTCGCTAGCGCCGACAAGCACAGATACGCAGTATTTT,CASSQDSLAPTSTDTQYF
TRBV5-1,NA,TRBJ2-1,TRBD1,TGCGCCAGCAGTCCTCCCGGGACAGGGGGTTACAATGAGCAGTTCTTC,CASSPPGTGGYNEQFF
TRBV7-2,NA,TRBJ1-5,TRBD1,TGTGCCAGCAGCTTAGAGGTGGGGGGACAGGGAAACAATCAGCCCCAGCATTTT,CASSLEVGGQGNNQPQHF
TRBV7-9,NA,TRBJ1-2,NA,TGTGCCAGCAGCCAAGACAACCGCTTGGGTGGCTACACCTTC,CASSQDNRLGGYTF
TRBV28,NA,TRBJ2-1,NA,TGTGCCAGCAGTTCCTCTGAGGGACGGCAAAATGAGCAGTTCTTC,CASSSSEGRQNEQFF
TRBV28,once,TRBJ2-2,TRBD2,TGTGCCAGCAGTTCCCAGGGAGCGGGAGGCCATACCGGGGAGCTGTTTTTT,CASSSQGAGGHTGELFF
TRBV29-1,once,TRBJ1-2,NA,TGCAGCGTTGAGAAGGACCGAAGCTATGGCTACACCTTC,CSVEKDRSYGYTF
TRBV9,NA,TRBJ2-1,TRBD2,TGTGCCAGCAGCGTAGAGCTAGCGGGCAATGAGCAGTTCTTC,CASSVELAGNEQFF
TRBV7-3,NA,TRBJ2-2,NA,TGTGCCAGCAGCCGTGACAAGAACACCGGGGAGCTGTTTTTT,CASSRDKNTGELFF
TRBV18,NA,TRBJ2-3,NA,TGTGCCAGCTCACCTTCACTAGCCGAGGTTTCTACGCAGTATTTT,CASSPSLAEVSTQYF
TRBV18,NA,TRBJ2-2,NA,TGTGCCAGCTCACCATCGGGGCCAGGGACCGGGGAGCTGTTTTTT,CASSPSGPGTGELFF
TRBV7-8,NA,TRBJ1-2,NA,TGTGCCAGCAGCTCCTCCCTCTTGGGCTACACCTTC,CASSSSLLGYTF
TRBV6-1,NA,TRBJ1-1,NA,TGTGCCAGCAGTGAAGCGCGGTGGGACACTGAAGCTTTCTTT,CASSEARWDTEAFF
TRBV5-5,NA,TRBJ1-2,TRBD1,TGTGCCAGCAGCCTATCGACAGACAGGGGAGCATCATATGGCTACACCTTC,CASSLSTDRGASYGYTF
TRBV6-1,NA,TRBJ2-1,TRBD2,TGTGCCAGCAGTCCTAGCGGACCCTACAATGAGCAGTTCTTC,CASSPSGPYNEQFF
TRBV7-2,NA,TRBJ1-3,NA,TGTGCCAGCAGCTTCCCCCGGCCAGGGTGGAATTTT,CASSFPRPGWNF
TRBV7-9,NA,TRBJ1-1,NA,TGTGCCAGCAGCCCTACAAGACTCAACACTGAAGCTTTCTTT,CASSPTRLNTEAFF
TRBV5-1,once,TRBJ2-3,TRBD1,TGCGCCAGCAGCTTGGAGGGACAGCCTAGCACAGATACGCAGTATTTT,CASSLEGQPSTDTQYF
TRBV4-1,NA,TRBJ1-4,NA,TGCGCCAGCAGCCAAGACTGGGGCGGGGGGATCGGAGCTAATGAAAAACTGTTTTTT,CASSQDWGGGIGANEKLFF
TRBV30,NA,TRBJ2-5,NA,TGTGCCTGGAGTACTCCCCGACCTGAGACCCAGTACTTC,CAWSTPRPETQYF
TRBV7-2,NA,TRBJ2-5,TRBD1,TGTGCCAGCAGCTTAACCCTCAGGGGGCTTTCGAAGACCCAGTACTTC,CASSLTLRGLSKTQYF
TRBV27,NA,TRBJ2-5,TRBD2,TGTGCCAGCAGATTTCGAACTAGCGGAGAGACCCAGTACTTC,CASRFRTSGETQYF
TRBV19,NA,TRBJ2-3,NA,TGTGCCACCTCAGTCCCGGGGAGCACAGATACGCAGTATTTT,CATSVPGSTDTQYF
TRBV21-1,NA,TRBJ2-4,NA,TGTGCCAGCAGCAAAAGTTACTTAGCCAAAAACATTCAGTACTTC,CASSKSYLAKNIQYF
TRBV5-1,NA,TRBJ1-2,TRBD1,TGCGCCAGCGGGGACAGACCTAACTATGGCTACACCTTC,CASGDRPNYGYTF
TRBV19,NA,TRBJ2-3,NA,TGTGCCAGTAGTATTAGTTCAGGAGTTAGCACAGATACGCAGTATTTT,CASSISSGVSTDTQYF
TRBV29-1,NA,TRBJ2-1,TRBD2,TGCAGCGTGGCTGGGACTACCTCCTACAATGAGCAGTTCTTC,CSVAGTTSYNEQFF
TRBV10-3,NA,TRBJ1-1,NA,TGTGCCATCACCCCGCGGGGGGACTTGAACACTGAAGCTTTCTTT,CAITPRGDLNTEAFF
TRBV6-6,once,TRBJ1-2,TRBD1,TGTGCCAGCAGTTCCGGGACAGCGGATAACTATGGCTACACCTTC,CASSSGTADNYGYTF
TRBV19,NA,TRBJ2-1,TRBD2,TGTGCCAGTAGCCGTAGCGGGAGTTACTACAATGAGCAGTTCTTC,CASSRSGSYYNEQFF